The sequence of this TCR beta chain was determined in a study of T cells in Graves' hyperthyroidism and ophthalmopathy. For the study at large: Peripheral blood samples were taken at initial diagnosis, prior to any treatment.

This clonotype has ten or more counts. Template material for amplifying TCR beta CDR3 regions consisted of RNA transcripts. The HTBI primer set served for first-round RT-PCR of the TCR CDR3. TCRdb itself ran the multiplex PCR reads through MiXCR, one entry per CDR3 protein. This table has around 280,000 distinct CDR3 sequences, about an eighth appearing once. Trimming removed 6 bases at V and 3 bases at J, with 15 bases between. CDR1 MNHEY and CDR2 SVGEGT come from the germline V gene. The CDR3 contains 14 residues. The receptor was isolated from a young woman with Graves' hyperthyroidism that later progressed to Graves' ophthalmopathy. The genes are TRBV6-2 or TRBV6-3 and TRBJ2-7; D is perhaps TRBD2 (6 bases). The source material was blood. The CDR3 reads CASSLGGLSYEQYF. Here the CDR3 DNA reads TGTGCCAGCAGCTTGGGAGGATTAAGCTACGAGCAGTACTTC.